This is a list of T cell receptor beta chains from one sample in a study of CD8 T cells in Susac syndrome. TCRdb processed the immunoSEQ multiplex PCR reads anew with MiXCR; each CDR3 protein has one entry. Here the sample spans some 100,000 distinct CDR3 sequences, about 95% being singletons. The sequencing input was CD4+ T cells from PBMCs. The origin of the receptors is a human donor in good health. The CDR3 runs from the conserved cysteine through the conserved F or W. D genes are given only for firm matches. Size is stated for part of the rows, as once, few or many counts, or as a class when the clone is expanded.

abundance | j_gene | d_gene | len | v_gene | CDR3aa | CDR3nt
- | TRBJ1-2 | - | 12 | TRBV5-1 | CASSLDRAGYTF | TGCGCCAGCAGCTTGGATCGGGCTGGCTACACCTTC
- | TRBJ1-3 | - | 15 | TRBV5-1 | CASSRGVLSGNTIYF | TGCGCCAGCAGCCGCGGGGTCCTCTCTGGAAACACCATATATTTT
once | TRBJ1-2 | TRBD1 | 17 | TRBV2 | CASSISPKTGINYGYTF | TGTGCCAGCAGTATCTCCCCAAAGACAGGGATTAACTATGGCTACACCTTC
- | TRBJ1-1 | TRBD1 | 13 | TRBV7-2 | CASSTYRGAEAFF | TGTGCCAGCAGCACGTACAGGGGGGCTGAAGCTTTCTTT
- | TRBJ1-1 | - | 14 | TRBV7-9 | CASSLGGWGTEAFF | TGTGCCAGCAGCTTAGGGGGGTGGGGCACTGAAGCTTTCTTT
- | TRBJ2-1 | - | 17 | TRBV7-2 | CASSLGPSGRLYNEQFF | TGTGCCAGCAGCTTAGGGCCCAGTGGGAGACTCTACAATGAGCAGTTCTTC
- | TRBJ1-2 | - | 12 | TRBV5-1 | CASSPDGKMDTF | TGCGCCAGCAGCCCGGATGGGAAAATGGACACCTTC
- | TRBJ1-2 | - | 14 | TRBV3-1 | CASSPTGGGYGYTF | TGTGCCAGCAGCCCTACGGGCGGTGGCTATGGCTACACCTTC
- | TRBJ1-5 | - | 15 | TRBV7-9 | CASSLGMTDVEPQHF | TGTGCCAGCAGCTTAGGGATGACAGACGTAGAGCCCCAGCATTTT
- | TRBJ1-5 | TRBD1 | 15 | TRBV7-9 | CASRAGQGGNQPQHF | TGTGCCAGCAGAGCGGGACAGGGGGGCAATCAGCCCCAGCATTTT
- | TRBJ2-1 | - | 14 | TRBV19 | CASSTGPIYNEQFF | TGTGCCAGTAGTACCGGACCGATTTACAATGAGCAGTTCTTC
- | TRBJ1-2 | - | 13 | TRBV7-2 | CASSFDDSGGYTF | TGTGCCAGCAGCTTCGACGATTCCGGGGGCTACACCTTC
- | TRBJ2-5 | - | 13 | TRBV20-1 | CSALDGTQETQYF | TGCAGTGCTCTAGATGGTACGCAAGAGACCCAGTACTTC
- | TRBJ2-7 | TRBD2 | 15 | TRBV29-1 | CSVALGLAGGPEQYF | TGCAGCGTTGCCTTGGGACTAGCGGGGGGGCCCGAGCAGTACTTC
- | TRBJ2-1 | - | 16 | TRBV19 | CASSIMVAVKGNEQFF | TGTGCCAGTAGTATCATGGTAGCGGTAAAGGGCAATGAGCAGTTCTTC
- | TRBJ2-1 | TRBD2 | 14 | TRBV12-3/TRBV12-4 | CASSWTRAYNEQFF | TGTGCCAGCAGCTGGACTAGGGCCTACAATGAGCAGTTCTTC
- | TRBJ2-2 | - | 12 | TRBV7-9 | CASTTRGGELFF | TGTGCCAGCACCACACGGGGCGGGGAGCTGTTTTTT
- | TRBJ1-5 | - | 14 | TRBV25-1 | CASTGGTGHQPQHF | TGTGCCAGCACCGGCGGCACAGGGCATCAGCCCCAGCATTTT
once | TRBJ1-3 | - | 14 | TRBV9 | CASSGPSSGNTIYF | TGTGCCAGCAGCGGTCCCAGCTCTGGAAACACCATATATTTT
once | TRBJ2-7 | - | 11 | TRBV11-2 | CASSPRTVQYF | TGTGCCAGCAGCCCGCGGACAGTTCAGTACTTC
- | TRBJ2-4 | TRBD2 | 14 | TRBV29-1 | CSAWTSGSKNIQYF | TGCAGCGCCTGGACTAGCGGTAGCAAAAACATTCAGTACTTC
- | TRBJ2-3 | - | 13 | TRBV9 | CASSLLSGDTQYF | TGTGCCAGCAGTCTCCTAAGCGGGGATACGCAGTATTTT
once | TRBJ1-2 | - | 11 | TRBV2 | CASSESYGYTF | TGTGCCAGCAGTGAGAGCTATGGCTACACCTTC
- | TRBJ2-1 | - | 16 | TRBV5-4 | CASSLPAGRPLNEQFF | TGTGCCAGCAGCTTGCCGGCGGGACGACCCCTAAATGAGCAGTTCTTC
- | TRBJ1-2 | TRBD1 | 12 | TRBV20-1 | CSVRTGDYGYTF | TGCAGTGTTAGGACAGGGGACTATGGCTACACCTTC
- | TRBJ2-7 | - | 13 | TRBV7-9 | CASSPSTPYEQYF | TGTGCCAGCAGCCCATCAACACCCTACGAGCAGTACTTC
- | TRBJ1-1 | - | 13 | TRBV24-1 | CATSENSNTEAFF | TGTGCCACCAGTGAAAACAGTAACACTGAAGCTTTCTTT
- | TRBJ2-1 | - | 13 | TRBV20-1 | CSGFGVLTAEQFF | TGCAGCGGGTTCGGGGTTCTTACCGCTGAGCAGTTCTTC
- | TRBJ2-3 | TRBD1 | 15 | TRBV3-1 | CASSPRDRVGDTQYF | TGTGCCAGCAGCCCCCGGGACAGGGTAGGAGATACGCAGTATTTT
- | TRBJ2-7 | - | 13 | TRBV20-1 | CSAQSGGLNEQYF | TGCAGTGCCCAGTCCGGGGGGCTAAACGAGCAGTACTTC
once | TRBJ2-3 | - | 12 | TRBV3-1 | CASSQDLRAQYF | TGTGCCAGCAGCCAAGATCTTAGGGCGCAGTATTTT
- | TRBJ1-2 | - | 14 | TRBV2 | CASSEDGGRYGYTF | TGTGCCAGCAGTGAAGACGGGGGGCGGTATGGCTACACCTTC
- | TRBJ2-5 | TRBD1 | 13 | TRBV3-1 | CASSDGQGRAQYF | TGTGCCAGCAGTGACGGACAGGGCCGGGCCCAGTACTTC
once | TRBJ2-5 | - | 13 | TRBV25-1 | CASISQYQETQYF | TGTGCCAGCATTTCGCAGTACCAAGAGACCCAGTACTTC
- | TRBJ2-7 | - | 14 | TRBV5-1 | CASSPGTGPGEQYF | TGCGCCAGCAGCCCTGGCACAGGGCCTGGCGAGCAGTACTTC
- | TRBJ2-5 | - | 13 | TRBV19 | CASSFQVQETQYF | TGTGCCAGTAGCTTCCAGGTACAAGAGACCCAGTACTTC